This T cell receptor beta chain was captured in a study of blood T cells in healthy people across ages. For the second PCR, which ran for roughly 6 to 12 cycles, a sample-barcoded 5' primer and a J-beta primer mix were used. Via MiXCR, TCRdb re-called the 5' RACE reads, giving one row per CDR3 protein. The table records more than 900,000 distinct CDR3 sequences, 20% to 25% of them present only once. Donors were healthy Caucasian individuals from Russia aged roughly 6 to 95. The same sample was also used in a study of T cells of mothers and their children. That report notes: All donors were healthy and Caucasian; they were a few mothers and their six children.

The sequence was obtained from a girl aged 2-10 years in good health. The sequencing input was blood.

The DNA of the CDR3 is TGTGCCACCAGCAGAGACCGACAGTACCATTTAAACACCGGGGAGCTGTTTTTT. Translated, it gives CATSRDRQYHLNTGELFF. The V gene is TRBV15, the J gene TRBJ2-2; D is possibly TRBD1 (5 bases). The germline V and J ends were trimmed by 0 bases and 2 bases, with 16 bases remaining between them. CDR1 and CDR2 (germline): LNHNV, YYDKDF (reference sequence). There are 18 residues in the CDR3.